These T cell receptor beta chains were read from a single sample in a study of shared clonotypes between healthy human individuals. Repertoires were generated with immunoSEQ multiplex PCR, while TCRdb's copy carries only in-frame clones and drops some. The table records approximately 1.1 million clones, 78% of them present only once. The source material was memory CD4+ T cells from PBMCs. The receptors stem from a young man in good health. Some clones in this sample may be carry-over from other donors' samples. The CDR3 runs from the conserved cysteine through the conserved F or W. The order of the fields is D gene, clone size, J gene, V gene, CDR3 DNA, CDR3 protein. A D gene is named only where the DNA matches it firmly. Clone size appears in some rows only: once, few, many, or a class for an expanded clone.

>TRBD1|.|TRBJ1-2|TRBV5-4
TGTGCCAGCTCCCAGGATCAAACAGGGGTCTATGGCTACACCTTC
CASSQDQTGVYGYTF
>.|.|TRBJ1-2|TRBV11-2
TGTGCCAGCAGCTTAACTCTGGGCGGTAACTATGGCTACACCTTC
CASSLTLGGNYGYTF
>TRBD2|once|TRBJ2-7|TRBV28
TGTGCCAGCAGTCCCCCGGGAGGGATCACCTACGAGCAGTACTTC
CASSPPGGITYEQYF
>.|.|TRBJ1-2|TRBV5-1
TGCGCCAGCAGCGCTTTAACAGGGACCCCTAACTATGGCTACACCTTC
CASSALTGTPNYGYTF
>TRBD2|.|TRBJ2-1|TRBV5-1
TGCGCCAGCAGCTTGGTAGGTAGCGGGAGCTCGGGTGAGCAGTTCTTC
CASSLVGSGSSGEQFF
>.|.|TRBJ2-5|TRBV29-1
TGCAGCGTCGACTCTCAGGGCGAAGAGACCCAGTACTTC
CSVDSQGEETQYF
>TRBD2|.|TRBJ2-7|TRBV5-5
TGTGCCAGCAGCTTGGCGGGGGGACCCTACGAGCAGTACTTC
CASSLAGGPYEQYF
>.|once|TRBJ1-3|TRBV11-2
TGTGCCAGCAGCTTACACGGGAACACCATATATTTT
CASSLHGNTIYF
>.|.|TRBJ2-2|TRBV7-9
TGTGCCAGCAGCTTAGTCCACAACAGGGATCCTGGGGAGCTGTTTTTT
CASSLVHNRDPGELFF
>.|.|TRBJ1-1|TRBV2
TGTGCCAGCAGTGACAGGGCTTCTATCACTGAAGCTTTCTTT
CASSDRASITEAFF
>.|.|TRBJ2-7|TRBV5-6
TGTGCCAGCAGCCACCGGGCCGCTACCCCCGAGCAGTACTTC
CASSHRAATPEQYF
>.|.|TRBJ2-7|TRBV10-3
TGTGCCATCAGTGAGCCGGGAAAGGACAGCTCCTACGAGCAGTACTTC
CAISEPGKDSSYEQYF
>.|.|TRBJ1-3|TRBV7-9
TGTGCCAGCAGCTTAGTGGTCCAGGCCCGTGGTCGGGACACCATATATTTT
CASSLVVQARGRDTIYF
>.|.|TRBJ2-7|TRBV5-1
TGCGCCAGCAGCCTACGAGGGACGGGGGTTGGTGAGCAGTACTTC
CASSLRGTGVGEQYF
>.|many|TRBJ2-1|TRBV28
TGTGCCAGCAGCCCTTTGGAGGTTAGGGATGAGCAGTTCTTC
CASSPLEVRDEQFF
>TRBD1|.|TRBJ1-5|TRBV7-2
TGTGCCAGCAGCTTACAGGGGGCGCGAGGAGGTCAGCCCCAGCATTTT
CASSLQGARGGQPQHF
>.|.|TRBJ2-7|TRBV7-2
TGTGCCAGCAAACTCGCGGGGACCAACTACGAGCAGTACTTC
CASKLAGTNYEQYF
>.|.|TRBJ2-1|TRBV5-1
TGCGCCAGCAGCACAGTACAGAGGGATGAGCAGTTCTTC
CASSTVQRDEQFF
>.|.|TRBJ1-4|TRBV5-8
TGTGCCAGCAGCCCCGGCGGAGGTGGGGAAAAACTGTTTTTT
CASSPGGGGEKLFF
>.|many|TRBJ1-2|TRBV19
TGTGCCAGTAGTAGGGCTAACTATGGCTACACCTTC
CASSRANYGYTF
>.|.|TRBJ2-7|TRBV2
TGTGCCAGCACCAAAGGGACGGACTACGAGCAGTACTTC
CASTKGTDYEQYF
>.|once|TRBJ2-5|TRBV19
TGTGCCAGTAGTAAACGGGAGAGGGAGACCCAGTACTTC
CASSKRERETQYF
>.|.|TRBJ1-2|TRBV18
TGTGCCAGCTCACCTATGACAGAGCCCAGCCTCTATGGCTACACCTTC
CASSPMTEPSLYGYTF
>.|.|TRBJ1-3|TRBV9
TGTGCCAGCAGCTCCGGACAGTACGGAAACACCATATATTTT
CASSSGQYGNTIYF
>TRBD2|.|TRBJ2-1|TRBV11-2
TGTGCCAGTCACCCGATAGGGCGGGAGGTTGGGGATGAGCAGTTCTTC
CASHPIGREVGDEQFF
>.|.|TRBJ2-1|TRBV6-6
TGTGCCAGCAGTTACAGATCCAATGAGCAGTTCTTC
CASSYRSNEQFF
>.|once|TRBJ2-4|TRBV9
TGTGCCAGCAGCCCAACACCTCAGCATGCCATTCAGTACTTC
CASSPTPQHAIQYF
>.|.|TRBJ2-5|TRBV4-2
TGTGCCAGCAGCCAGGACACTCAAGAGACCCAGTACTTC
CASSQDTQETQYF
>.|.|TRBJ2-3|TRBV4-1
TGCGCCAGCAGCCGGGAGGCAGATACGCAGTATTTT
CASSREADTQYF
>.|few|TRBJ2-5|TRBV5-5
TGTGCCAGCAGCTCCGGGCTCTCAACCCCGGAGACCCAGTACTTC
CASSSGLSTPETQYF
>.|.|TRBJ1-1|TRBV27
TGTGCCAGCAGTTTATCGGCGGTGTCGGAAGGGAGGTTCAGTGAAGCTTTCTTT
CASSLSAVSEGRFSEAFF
>TRBD1|.|TRBJ2-1|TRBV29-1
TGCAGCGTTCGGACAGGGGGCTTTAATGAGCAGTTCTTC
CSVRTGGFNEQFF
>TRBD1|.|TRBJ1-1|TRBV5-4
TGTGCCAGCAGCCGTCGGACAGGGGGCAGGACTGAAGCTTTCTTT
CASSRRTGGRTEAFF
>.|.|TRBJ1-4|TRBV13
TGTGCCAGCAGCCAGGGACCGAATGAAAAACTGTTTTTT
CASSQGPNEKLFF
>.|.|TRBJ1-2|TRBV18
TGTGCCAGCTCCCAAGGGACGGACAACTATGGCTACACCTTC
CASSQGTDNYGYTF